The rows below give T cell receptor beta chains drawn from one sample of a study of blood T cell repertoires in COVID-19. The method was immunoSEQ multiplex PCR; TCRdb's version includes in-frame clones alone and lacks a portion of them. The sample records approximately 200,000 clones, about 82% being singletons. The sequencing sample was made of PBMCs or T cells enriched from blood (not recorded which). The source of these receptors is a woman in her thirties who had recovered from COVID-19. Each CDR3 is given with its conserved first and last residue. The order of the fields is CDR3 protein, CDR3 DNA, clone size, D gene, V gene, J gene. A D gene is named only where the DNA matches it firmly. Expanded clones get a size class; other rows say once, few or many, or leave the size out.

CDR3 protein: CASSRDSLSTDTQYF
CDR3 DNA: TGTGCCAGCTCGCGGGACAGCCTCAGCACAGATACGCAGTATTTT
clone size: -
D gene: -
V gene: TRBV18
J gene: TRBJ2-3

CDR3 protein: CASSIIGQGAEAFF
CDR3 DNA: TGTGCCAGCAGTATCATCGGACAGGGCGCTGAAGCTTTCTTT
clone size: -
D gene: TRBD1
V gene: TRBV28
J gene: TRBJ1-1

CDR3 protein: CASDAGGLNGYTF
CDR3 DNA: TGTGCCAGCGACGCGGGGGGGCTAAATGGCTACACCTTC
clone size: -
D gene: -
V gene: TRBV18
J gene: TRBJ1-2

CDR3 protein: CASNGTSGSGTQYF
CDR3 DNA: TGTGCCAGCAACGGGACTAGCGGGAGCGGTACGCAGTATTTT
clone size: -
D gene: TRBD2
V gene: TRBV5-6
J gene: TRBJ2-3

CDR3 protein: CASSLQGDTEAFF
CDR3 DNA: TGTGCCAGCAGTTTACAGGGGGACACTGAAGCTTTCTTT
clone size: -
D gene: TRBD1
V gene: TRBV12-3/TRBV12-4
J gene: TRBJ1-1

CDR3 protein: CSVEDQQGEKLFF
CDR3 DNA: TGCAGCGTTGAAGATCAGCAGGGAGAAAAACTGTTTTTT
clone size: few
D gene: -
V gene: TRBV29-1
J gene: TRBJ1-4

CDR3 protein: CASSADGGESQPQHF
CDR3 DNA: TGTGCCAGCAGCGCAGACGGGGGAGAGAGTCAGCCCCAGCATTTT
clone size: -
D gene: -
V gene: TRBV9
J gene: TRBJ1-5

CDR3 protein: CASSAFMVWGQENYGYTF
CDR3 DNA: TGTGCCAGCAGCGCTTTTATGGTATGGGGACAGGAGAACTATGGCTACACCTTC
clone size: -
D gene: TRBD1
V gene: TRBV7-2
J gene: TRBJ1-2

CDR3 protein: CASSPGEDSYNEQFF
CDR3 DNA: TGTGCCAGCAGTCCTGGGGAGGACTCCTACAATGAGCAGTTCTTC
clone size: few
D gene: -
V gene: TRBV28
J gene: TRBJ2-1

CDR3 protein: CASSKGTGLYEQYF
CDR3 DNA: TGTGCCAGTAGTAAAGGGACAGGGCTCTACGAGCAGTACTTC
clone size: -
D gene: TRBD1
V gene: TRBV19
J gene: TRBJ2-7

CDR3 protein: CASRAGDNEQFF
CDR3 DNA: TGTGCCAGCCGGGCGGGGGACAATGAGCAGTTCTTC
clone size: once
D gene: TRBD2
V gene: TRBV3-1/TRBV3-2
J gene: TRBJ2-1

CDR3 protein: CASRGGTTYEQYF
CDR3 DNA: TGTGCCAGCAGGGGAGGGACCACCTACGAGCAGTACTTC
clone size: -
D gene: TRBD2
V gene: TRBV6-5
J gene: TRBJ2-7

CDR3 protein: CASSQRQEQYF
CDR3 DNA: TGTGCCAGCAGTCAGCGACAGGAGCAGTACTTC
clone size: -
D gene: -
V gene: TRBV28
J gene: TRBJ2-7

CDR3 protein: CASRPGTGAQKEQYF
CDR3 DNA: TGTGCCAGCAGACCCGGGACAGGGGCTCAGAAAGAGCAGTACTTC
clone size: -
D gene: TRBD1
V gene: TRBV28
J gene: TRBJ2-7

CDR3 protein: CASSQWDRANDGYTF
CDR3 DNA: TGCGCCAGCAGCCAATGGGACAGGGCGAACGATGGCTACACCTTC
clone size: -
D gene: TRBD1
V gene: TRBV4-1
J gene: TRBJ1-2

CDR3 protein: CASRRQVYEQYF
CDR3 DNA: TGTGCCAGCAGGAGACAGGTTTACGAGCAGTACTTC
clone size: -
D gene: -
V gene: TRBV2
J gene: TRBJ2-7

CDR3 protein: CASSRGGRGYTF
CDR3 DNA: TGTGCCAGCAGTAGAGGGGGCCGAGGCTACACCTTC
clone size: -
D gene: TRBD1
V gene: TRBV2
J gene: TRBJ1-2

CDR3 protein: CASSPWHIMSGNQPQHF
CDR3 DNA: TGTGCCAGCAGTCCCTGGCACATTATGAGCGGCAATCAGCCCCAGCATTTT
clone size: -
D gene: -
V gene: TRBV6-2/TRBV6-3
J gene: TRBJ1-5

CDR3 protein: CASSIVASGSGEQYF
CDR3 DNA: TGTGCCAGTAGTATAGTGGCTAGCGGTAGCGGCGAGCAGTACTTC
clone size: once
D gene: TRBD2
V gene: TRBV19
J gene: TRBJ2-7

CDR3 protein: CASSLGLGRRSSYNEQFF
CDR3 DNA: TGCGCCAGCAGCTTGGGCCTCGGGAGACGGAGCTCCTACAATGAGCAGTTCTTC
clone size: -
D gene: -
V gene: TRBV5-1
J gene: TRBJ2-1

CDR3 protein: CASSAPGQGNTEAFF
CDR3 DNA: TGTGCCAGCAGCGCCCCGGGACAGGGAAACACTGAAGCTTTCTTT
clone size: -
D gene: TRBD1
V gene: TRBV7-9
J gene: TRBJ1-1

CDR3 protein: CASSPGLAGADTQYF
CDR3 DNA: TGTGCCAGCTCTCCGGGACTAGCGGGTGCAGATACGCAGTATTTT
clone size: -
D gene: TRBD2
V gene: TRBV18
J gene: TRBJ2-3

CDR3 protein: CASSSTAGANVLTF
CDR3 DNA: TGTGCCAGCAGTTCTACAGCTGGGGCCAACGTCCTGACTTTC
clone size: -
D gene: -
V gene: TRBV28
J gene: TRBJ2-6

CDR3 protein: CASTPPDSRNSPLHF
CDR3 DNA: TGTGCCAGTACCCCCCCTGACAGCCGGAATTCACCCCTCCACTTT
clone size: -
D gene: -
V gene: TRBV19
J gene: TRBJ1-6

CDR3 protein: CASRDPLVSTYEQYF
CDR3 DNA: TGTGCCAGCAGGGACCCACTAGTTTCAACCTACGAGCAGTACTTC
clone size: once
D gene: -
V gene: TRBV27
J gene: TRBJ2-7

CDR3 protein: CASSLGDRGVPFF
CDR3 DNA: TGTGCCAGCAGCTTGGGGGACAGGGGAGTTCCGTTCTTC
clone size: once
D gene: TRBD1
V gene: TRBV5-6
J gene: TRBJ2-1

CDR3 protein: CASSPGLAGVNEQFF
CDR3 DNA: TGCGCCAGCAGCCCAGGACTAGCGGGAGTTAATGAGCAGTTCTTC
clone size: -
D gene: TRBD2
V gene: TRBV5-1
J gene: TRBJ2-1

CDR3 protein: CASSLTDRKDTQYF
CDR3 DNA: TGTGCCAGCAGTCTAACGGACAGGAAAGATACGCAGTATTTT
clone size: once
D gene: TRBD1
V gene: TRBV27
J gene: TRBJ2-3

CDR3 protein: CAISETQGVSKGYTF
CDR3 DNA: TGTGCCATCAGTGAGACACAGGGGGTTTCGAAGGGCTACACCTTC
clone size: -
D gene: TRBD1
V gene: TRBV10-3
J gene: TRBJ1-2

CDR3 protein: CASSLNPGTTYEQYF
CDR3 DNA: TGTGCCAGCAGCTTAAACCCCGGCACTACCTACGAGCAGTACTTC
clone size: -
D gene: -
V gene: TRBV11-1
J gene: TRBJ2-7

CDR3 protein: CASSISGTNNSPLHF
CDR3 DNA: TGTGCCAGCAGCATATCCGGGACAAATAATTCACCCCTCCACTTT
clone size: -
D gene: -
V gene: TRBV11-2
J gene: TRBJ1-6

CDR3 protein: CASSQDDLGEQFF
CDR3 DNA: TGTGCCAGCAGCCAAGACGACTTGGGTGAGCAGTTCTTC
clone size: -
D gene: -
V gene: TRBV3-1/TRBV3-2
J gene: TRBJ2-1

CDR3 protein: CASSAASGRDEQYF
CDR3 DNA: TGTGCCAGCAGCGCCGCTAGCGGGAGGGACGAGCAGTACTTC
clone size: once
D gene: TRBD2
V gene: TRBV9
J gene: TRBJ2-7

CDR3 protein: CASSLVSQINSPLHF
CDR3 DNA: TGTGCCAGCAGCTTAGTGTCACAGATTAATTCACCCCTCCACTTT
clone size: -
D gene: -
V gene: TRBV7-2
J gene: TRBJ1-6

CDR3 protein: CASSQQGAGEKLFF
CDR3 DNA: TGTGCCAGCAGCCAACAGGGGGCGGGCGAAAAACTGTTTTTT
clone size: -
D gene: TRBD1
V gene: TRBV3-1/TRBV3-2
J gene: TRBJ1-4